This T cell receptor beta chain was retrieved from a study of cytomegalovirus exposure and HLA in healthy donors. Study in general: Among roughly 190 million T cells, an earlier analysis found roughly 100 million unique TCR beta sequences.

The V gene lost 3 bases and the J gene lost 1 base, with 18 bases spanning the gap. The CDR3 extends over 16 amino acids. Germline CDR1 and CDR2: GTSNPN and SVGIG (reference sequence). PCR used 60 Vbeta primers and 13 Jbeta primers. Assay: immunoSEQ multiplex PCR; the TCRdb copy retains only in-frame clones and omits some. The sample lists more than 95,000 clones; approximately 80% were seen once. The study's findings and limits: A later analysis showed TCR association rates differing by HLA locus, peaking at DRB1 and lowest at HLA-C. Later analysis found that TCR beta chains associated with HLA were more clonally expanded than other, equally common chains.

This clone was recorded once. Its specificity is unknown. Specimen: PBMCs. The source is a male donor in good health and CMV-seronegative. The rearrangement joins TRBV30 to TRBJ1-2; tentatively, D is TRBD1 (5 bases). CDR3 bases: TGTGCCTGGAGGAGCTTAACTGGGGCTTTTAACTATGGCTACACCTTC. Encoded protein: CAWRSLTGAFNYGYTF.